This T cell receptor beta chain was found in a study of PD-1 blockade in classical Hodgkin lymphoma. V lost 6 bases, J lost 2 bases, and 20 bases lay in between. Germline lookup yields CDR1 LNHDA and CDR2 SQIVND (reference sequence). This CDR3 has 16 amino acids. Relapses following autologous stem cell transplantation were seen in all patients, with brentuximab vedotin exposure varying. The table came from immunoSEQ multiplex PCR; TCRdb's copy has only in-frame clones and leaves some out. Counted here are 90,000 to 95,000 clones, about 88% occurring once; the ten biggest clones make up approximately 11%.

The input for sequencing was peripheral blood mononuclear cells (PBMCs), taken before the second cycle of nivolumab. The receptor was isolated from a human donor with classical Hodgkin lymphoma. This chain joins TRBV19 and TRBJ2-7; D is unclear. CDR3 coding DNA: TGTGCCAGTAGCATGGGAACTGGGTCAGTGGCCTACGAGCAGTACTTC. This gives the protein CASSMGTGSVAYEQYF.